A selection of T cell receptor beta chains follows, all from one sample in a study of cytomegalovirus exposure and HLA in healthy donors. The assay was immunoSEQ multiplex PCR, and TCRdb's table has in-frame clones only and misses some. The table lists approximately 110,000 clones. Sample: PBMCs. The receptors derive from a man aged 18 to 30 in good health and CMV-seronegative. The CDR3 runs from the conserved cysteine through the conserved F or W. A D gene is named only where the DNA matches it firmly.

V	length	D	J	DNA	CDR3
TRBV15	15	.	TRBJ1-5	TGTGCCACCAGCAGAGATGTTGCGGGAAAACAGCCCCAGCATTTT	CATSRDVAGKQPQHF
TRBV6-6	14	TRBD1	TRBJ2-4	TGTGCCAGCAGTTTCGGACAGGGAGGAAACATTCAGTACTTC	CASSFGQGGNIQYF
TRBV5-1	16	.	TRBJ1-2	TGCGCCAGCAGCTTGATGCCAGGATTAGCTAACTATGGCTACACCTTC	CASSLMPGLANYGYTF
TRBV7-9	15	TRBD2	TRBJ2-1	TGTGCCAGCAGCGGATCGGGGGGGGAGGGGAATGAGCAGTTCTTC	CASSGSGGEGNEQFF
TRBV30	16	.	TRBJ2-4	TGTGCCTGGAGTGTACAAGGAGTTTTAGCCAAAAACATTCAGTACTTC	CAWSVQGVLAKNIQYF
TRBV29-1	10	.	TRBJ1-2	TGCAGCGTCGGTCAGGAAGGCTACACCTTC	CSVGQEGYTF
TRBV5-4	13	.	TRBJ1-5	TGTGCCAGCAGCTTGGATCGGGGGAACCCCCAGCATTTT	CASSLDRGNPQHF
TRBV5-4	15	TRBD2	TRBJ2-1	TGTGCCAGCAGCTTGGCCAGCGGGGCCTACAATGAGCAGTTCTTC	CASSLASGAYNEQFF
TRBV29-1	11	TRBD1	TRBJ1-1	TGCAGCGTTCTCAGGGGGGACAAAGCTTTCTTT	CSVLRGDKAFF
TRBV5-8	14	.	TRBJ1-6	TGTGCCAGCAGCTTTCCCAGTAACCTTTCACCCCTCCACTTT	CASSFPSNLSPLHF
TRBV19	16	TRBD1	TRBJ2-7	TGTGCCAGTAGTGATCAGGGGGCCGGGGGACCCTACGAGCAGTACTTC	CASSDQGAGGPYEQYF
TRBV6-5	14	TRBD2	TRBJ2-1	TGTGCCAGCAGAAGACAGAGCGGGACCAATGAGCAGTTCTTC	CASRRQSGTNEQFF
TRBV2	14	.	TRBJ1-2	TGTGCCAGCAGGGGCCAGGGCCTCTTCTATGGCTACACCTTC	CASRGQGLFYGYTF
TRBV5-8	13	.	TRBJ2-1	TGTGCCAGCACCAATACATGGGGAGATGAGCAGTTCTTC	CASTNTWGDEQFF
TRBV19	13	.	TRBJ2-7	TGTGCCAGTAGTTCCGCCGACAGCTACGAGCAGTACTTC	CASSSADSYEQYF
TRBV5-4	16	.	TRBJ2-7	TGTGCCAGCAGCATGGACCAAAGGGCCCCCGGGAGTGAGTCGTACTTC	CASSMDQRAPGSESYF
TRBV28	11	.	TRBJ2-1	TGTGCCAGCAGTTTTGGGGGGGAGCAGTTCTTC	CASSFGGEQFF
TRBV9	17	TRBD2	TRBJ2-1	TGTGCCAGCAGCGTAGGAGAGCTAGCGGGGGGGCCGGGAGAGCAGTTCTTC	CASSVGELAGGPGEQFF
TRBV6-1	14	.	TRBJ1-2	TGTGCCAGCAGTGAGGGGGCCAGGGGCTATGGCTACACCTTC	CASSEGARGYGYTF
TRBV19	12	.	TRBJ2-7	TGTGCCAGTATCGGGGGTACCTACGAGCAGTACTTC	CASIGGTYEQYF
TRBV9	14	.	TRBJ2-5	TGTGCCAGCAGCGTAGGGACAGCTCAAGAGACCCAGTACTTC	CASSVGTAQETQYF
TRBV28	14	.	TRBJ1-1	TGTGCCAGCAGGACTCAGGGAGGGGGCACTGAAGCTTTCTTT	CASRTQGGGTEAFF
TRBV5-1	16	.	TRBJ2-2	TGCGCCAGCAGCTTGGAGTCGGGAGTCGTCACCGGGGAGCTGTTTTTT	CASSLESGVVTGELFF
TRBV11-2	13	TRBD1	TRBJ1-1	TGTGCCAGCAGCTTAAACAGGGGGCCTGAAGCTTTCTTT	CASSLNRGPEAFF
TRBV6-1	13	.	TRBJ2-3	TGTGCCAGCAAACGGGAGCCGACAGATACGCAGTATTTT	CASKREPTDTQYF
TRBV18	15	.	TRBJ2-3	TGTGCCAGCTCACCACCAGGGGGTTTCACAGATACGCAGTATTTT	CASSPPGGFTDTQYF
TRBV2	12	.	TRBJ1-2	TGTGCCACCCGGGAAGGGTCCTATGGCTACACCTTC	CATREGSYGYTF